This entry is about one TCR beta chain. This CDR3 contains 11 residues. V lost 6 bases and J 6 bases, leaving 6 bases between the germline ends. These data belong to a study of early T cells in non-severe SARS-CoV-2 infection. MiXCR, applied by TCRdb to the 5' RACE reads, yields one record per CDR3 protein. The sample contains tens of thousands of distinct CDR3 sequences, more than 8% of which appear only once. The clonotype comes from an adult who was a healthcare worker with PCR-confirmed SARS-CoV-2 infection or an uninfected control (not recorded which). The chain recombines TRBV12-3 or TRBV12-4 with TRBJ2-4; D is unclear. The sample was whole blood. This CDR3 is CASSPGNIQYF. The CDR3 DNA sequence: TGTGCCAGCAGCCCAGGAAACATTCAGTACTTC.